A single sample gave rise to the 10 T cell receptor beta chains below, sequenced in a study of shared clonotypes between healthy human individuals. Data came from immunoSEQ multiplex PCR; TCRdb stores just in-frame clones and leaves some out. The top ten hold 8% to 13% of the sample, which has about 360,000 clones, around 79% seen once. Sequencing was carried out using memory CD4+ T cells sorted from blood. Subset specified: CD45RA-negative fraction. Receptors were obtained from a man younger than 45 in good health.

This rearrangement joins TRBV28 to TRBJ2-7; possible D gene TRBD2, 5 bases. The CDR3 loop spans 12 amino acids. The germline gives CDR1 MDHEN, CDR2 SYDVKM. Trimming shortened V by 7 bases and J by 5 bases, and 12 bases separated the two germline ends. The CDR3 spells CASTGNLDEQYF. Written as DNA, the CDR3 is TGTGCCAGCACCGGGAATTTAGACGAGCAGTACTTC.

There are many counts of this clone. This chain joins TRBV28 and TRBJ1-1; D might be TRBD1 (6 bases). The CDR3 consists of 15 residues. Trimming took off 2 bases at V and 0 bases at J, with 10 bases between the two ends. CDR1 and CDR2 (germline): MDHEN, SYDVKM. The CDR3 loop is CASSLTGTVNTEAFF. DNA for the CDR3: TGTGCCAGCAGTTTAACAGGGACTGTGAACACTGAAGCTTTCTTT.

Only one count was recorded for this clone. At one end, the junction sequence differs from germline, possibly due to a read error. The chain employs TRBV10-3 and TRBJ1-2; D possibly corresponds to TRBD1 (5 bases). CDR1 is ENHRY and CDR2 is SYGVKD in the germline V gene. The CDR3 is made up of 12 amino acids. The CDR3 loop is CATSDSRYGYTF. As DNA, the CDR3 is TGTGCCACCAGTGACAGCCGATATGGCTACACCTTC.

J is TRBJ1-5 and V is TRBV5-1, with 9 bases lining up with TRBD1. The CDR3 loop spans 16 amino acids. Trimming cost V 4 bases and J 5 bases; bases outside gene matches: 10. Per the germline V gene, CDR1 is SGHRS and CDR2 is YFSETQ. The CDR3 region has the DNA TGCGCCAGCAGCCCCGGACAGGGGATGTTCCATCAGCCCCAGCATTTT. Its translation is CASSPGQGMFHQPQHF.

The gene calls are TRBV11-2 and TRBJ2-7, with a weak D call TRBD1 (6 bases). This CDR3 is 17 amino acids long. The V gene's germline CDR1 is SGHAT and CDR2 FQNNGV. The V gene lost 5 bases and the J gene lost 0 bases, with 20 bases spanning the gap. The CDR3 loop reads CASSPRATGFHSYEQYF. The CDR3 DNA sequence: TGTGCCAGCAGCCCACGAGCGACAGGCTTCCACTCCTACGAGCAGTACTTC.

This rearrangement joins TRBV28 to TRBJ1-2; no clear D gene. This CDR3 region has 16 residues. Trimming stripped 1 base from V and 4 bases from J, with 16 bases between. Germline assignment: CDR1 MDHEN and CDR2 SYDVKM. The CDR3 DNA sequence: TGTGCCAGCAGTTTATATGCCCCCCAAAACAGCTATGGCTACACCTTC. Residues: CASSLYAPQNSYGYTF.

This clone was detected a few times. The V gene is TRBV5-1, the J gene TRBJ1-3; possible D gene TRBD1, 6 bases. The CDR3 sequence is 14 residues long. The V end was cut by 4 bases, the J end by 1 base, with 9 bases between. Germline V gene lookup returns CDR1 SGHRS and CDR2 YFSETQ. The CDR3 loop is CASSPGASGNTIYF. The CDR3, as DNA: TGCGCCAGCAGCCCAGGGGCGTCTGGAAACACCATATATTTT.

CDR3 residues: CASQARDRVTWSLHF. The CDR3, as DNA: TGTGCCAGCCAAGCAAGGGACAGGGTTACTTGGTCCCTCCACTTT. V gene TRBV6-6 combines with J gene TRBJ1-6; 9 bases fit TRBD1. V lost 8 bases, J lost 14 bases, and 16 bases stayed unmatched. Germline-derived CDR1 and CDR2 are MNHNY and SVGAGI (reference sequence). This CDR3 is built from 15 residues.

The chain links TRBV4-3 to TRBJ2-1; 8 bases align to TRBD2. The germline V gene encodes CDR1 LGHNA and CDR2 YSLEER. With 0 bases clipped from V and 4 bases from J, the junction kept 8 bases outside the gene matches. The CDR3 sequence is 17 residues long. The CDR3 DNA is TGCGCCAGCAGCCAAGATGTTGGGGGCGGGAGGTACAATGAGCAGTTCTTC. This encodes CASSQDVGGGRYNEQFF.

The chain links TRBV30 to TRBJ2-7; D perhaps matches TRBD1 (6 bases). The CDR3 runs 16 residues. Germline V lookup: CDR1 GTSNPN, CDR2 SVGIG (reference sequence). Trimming removed 0 bases at V and 0 bases at J, with 15 bases between. CDR3 region: CAWSVRGTRSSYEQYF. The CDR3 DNA sequence: TGTGCCTGGAGTGTGAGGGGGACGCGAAGCTCCTACGAGCAGTACTTC.